This TCR beta chain was observed in a study of T cells in localized non-small cell lung cancer (dated by TCRdb to the early 2020s). Background for the entire study: The study examined T cell repertoires in 200 to 300 patients with early-stage NSCLC and compared tumors with uninvolved tumor-adjacent lungs. The cohort consisted of approximately 240 treatment-naive NSCLC patients whose localized lung tumors had been resected. A mean age of around 69 years was recorded for the NSCLC patients, of whom more than 120 were male and about 100 were female. Summary of the overall study and its limitations: Because the study design was exploratory, TCR variables were selected using unadjusted p-values without false-discovery rate correction. Because multi-region sequencing of the tumors was not done, intratumor heterogeneity could not be ruled out. Uninvolved tumor-adjacent lung showed the highest T cell clonality, higher than tumor, which suggests more focused antigenic responses in the uninvolved tumor-adjacent lung. A median of approximately 57 of the top 100 tumor clones were detected in paired uninvolved adjacent lung, and around 30 of these tumor clones were also found among the top 100 clones of the paired uninvolved adjacent lung. Longer overall survival was associated with higher T cell density in blood, whereas shorter survival was associated with higher clonality in adjacent lung.

At diagnosis, peripheral blood, uninvolved tumor-adjacent lung and tumor were collected and were preserved as a mix of fresh-frozen and FFPE material. For TCR repertoire profiling, the blood samples were analyzed as peripheral blood mononuclear cells. TCR beta CDR3 regions were sequenced from DNA using the immunoSEQ Assay. The published analysis was carried out like this. To compute T cell density, TCR beta template counts were normalized to usable DNA, which was estimated by amplifying housekeeping genes. Richness was estimated with the preseqR package, extrapolating to 400,000 templates for PBMC samples and 120,000 templates for tissue samples. Clonality was defined by subtracting Pielou's evenness from one. Tissue-enriched TCRs were identified through differential abundance testing performed on productive amino-acid clonotypes, with a minimum total count of 5 and an alpha of 0.1. The Jaccard Index and the Morisita Overlap Index were used to measure how much the repertoires overlapped between compartments. GLIPH grouped TCR beta CDR3s together with public tetramer-defined viral CDR3s, and a viral motif had to include at least three viral sequences and show V-gene enrichment. The table was pulled from immuneACCESS by TCRdb, which kept in-frame rearrangements only. Such tables lose some clones; where checked, under half of the loss comes from unresolved V genes, and the rest has no known cause. V, J and clone size reflect that table, while D and trimming were determined from the DNA. The sample includes some 9,700 clones, with 89% observed a single time. The ten largest clones add up to around 2.2% of the sample.

V is cut by 6 bases and J by 6 bases, and the space between the germline ends is 8 bases. In the germline V gene (reference sequence), CDR1 corresponds to MNHEY and CDR2 to SMNVEV. From cysteine to phenylalanine, the CDR3 is 12 amino acids long. CDR3 DNA is the only sequence kept; it has 36 bases, read in frame from the first base. As to this clone: Its antigen is not yet known. No base-level quality is on record; no much larger clone is a single base apart.

The receptor chain draws on TRBV27 and TRBJ2-2, with the D gene call left open. This TCR was sampled from a female donor aged 60 or older with stage II squamous cell lung carcinoma. The sequencing here drew on peripheral blood, taken before any cancer treatment. The nucleotides are TGTGCCAGCAGGTCCCCCCCCGGGGAGCTGTTTTTT. Protein translation: CASRSPPGELFF.